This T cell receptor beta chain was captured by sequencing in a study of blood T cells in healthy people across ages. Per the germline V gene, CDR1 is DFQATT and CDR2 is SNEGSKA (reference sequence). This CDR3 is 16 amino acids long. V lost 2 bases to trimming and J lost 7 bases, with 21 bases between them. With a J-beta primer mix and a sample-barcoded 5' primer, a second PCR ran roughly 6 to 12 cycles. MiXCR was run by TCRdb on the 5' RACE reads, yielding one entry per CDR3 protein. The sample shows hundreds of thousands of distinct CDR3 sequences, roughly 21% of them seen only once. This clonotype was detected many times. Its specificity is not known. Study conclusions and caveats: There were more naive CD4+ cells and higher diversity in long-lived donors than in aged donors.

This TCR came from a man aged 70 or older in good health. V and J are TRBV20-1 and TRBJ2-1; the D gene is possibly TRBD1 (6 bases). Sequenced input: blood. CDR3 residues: CSARRIQGSNGNEQFF. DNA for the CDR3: TGCAGTGCTAGACGGATACAGGGAAGTAACGGGAATGAGCAGTTCTTC.